These 11 T cell receptor beta chains share one sample of origin, sequenced in a study of shared clonotypes between healthy human individuals. Sequencing used immunoSEQ multiplex PCR; TCRdb keeps in-frame clones, though not all of them. The profile shows some 630,000 clones, about two thirds of them singletons. Sequenced sample: memory CD4+ T cells sorted from blood. The subset is: CD45RA-negative fraction. These receptors all come from a woman aged 25 to 39 in good health.

CDR3 bases: TGTGCCAGCAGGAAAGGGGGGCAGGGGGAAAAACTGTTTTTT. This sequence encodes CASRKGGQGEKLFF. The chain is built from TRBV2 and TRBJ1-4, with TRBD1 as a possible D gene (6 bases). V was shortened by 6 bases and J by 8 bases, with 16 bases between the two germline ends. From germline, CDR1 is SNHLY and CDR2 FYNNEI. This CDR3 contains 14 residues.

The chain links TRBV28 to TRBJ2-7, with 8 bases lining up with TRBD2. CDR1 and CDR2 (germline): MDHEN, SYDVKM. This CDR3 is 17 amino acids long. V trimming: 5 bases; J trimming: 2 bases; junction bases outside the gene matches: 14. The CDR3 reads CASSPSGGGYGTYEQYF. CDR3 nucleotide sequence: TGTGCCAGCAGTCCTTCCGGGGGGGGGTACGGCACCTACGAGCAGTACTTC.

This sequence joins TRBV5-6 and TRBJ2-7; TRBD2 aligns across 12 bases. Per the germline V gene, CDR1 is SGHDT and CDR2 is YYEEEE. V trimming: 2 bases; J trimming: 2 bases; junction bases outside the gene matches: 8. The CDR3 length is 17 residues. The CDR3 sequence is CASSLGLAGNTPYEQYF. CDR3 sequence (DNA): TGTGCCAGCAGCTTAGGACTAGCGGGGAACACTCCCTACGAGCAGTACTTC.

The chain uses TRBV28 and TRBJ1-5; perhaps TRBD1 as D (5 bases). Germline V CDR1 and CDR2: MDHEN, SYDVKM. Between the trimmed V and J ends, which lost 6 bases and 3 bases, there was a span of 9 bases. This CDR3 region has 13 residues. CDR3 sequence reads: CASRDSANQPQHF. CDR3 coding DNA: TGTGCCAGCAGAGACAGTGCCAATCAGCCCCAGCATTTT.

The chain joins TRBV29-1 to TRBJ1-2, with no clear D. The ends were cut back, 2 bases at V and 8 bases at J, with 18 bases in the middle. The CDR3 has 14 residues. The V gene's germline CDR1 is SQVTM and CDR2 ANQGSEA. The CDR3 DNA reads TGCAGCGTTGAAAGTAGGGCCCCCGGGCGGGGCTACACCTTC. This sequence encodes CSVESRAPGRGYTF.

The chain's CDR3 is CASSMGLAGGLGTQYF. The DNA for the CDR3 is TGTGCCAGTAGTATGGGACTAGCGGGAGGTCTCGGTACGCAGTATTTT. The chain links TRBV19 to TRBJ2-3; 15 nucleotides line up with TRBD2. This CDR3 region has 16 residues. Germline V gives CDR1 LNHDA, CDR2 SQIVND (reference sequence). V trimming: 3 bases; J trimming: 8 bases; junction bases outside the gene matches: 6.

This clone was recorded at least ten times. V usage is TRBV28 and J usage is TRBJ2-5; D unclear. Germline values: CDR1 MDHEN, CDR2 SYDVKM. This CDR3 region has 13 residues. V shed 8 bases and J shed 0 bases, with 10 bases lying between them. CDR3 DNA: TGTGCCAGCTGTGGCGTAGACCAAGAGACCCAGTACTTC. Translating gives CASCGVDQETQYF.

This clone is medium-sized (0.01 to 0.1%) by share. The V call is TRBV7-3, the J call TRBJ2-1; TRBD1 matches 7 bases. Germline V CDR1 and CDR2: SGHTA, FQGTGA. V lost 3 bases and J lost 8; bases outside the gene matches: 1. This CDR3 comprises 12 residues. In DNA form, the CDR3 reads TGTGCCAGCAGCTTCGACAGGGATGAGCAGTTCTTC. It yields the protein CASSFDRDEQFF.

This chain joins TRBV7-2 and TRBJ2-3, with TRBD2 matching 7 bases. Germline V gene data show CDR1 as SGHTA and CDR2 as FQGNSA. After removal of 4 bases from V and 3 bases from J, the junction contained 4 bases not matched to a gene. The CDR3 spans 14 residues. Here the CDR3 reads CASSSRTRTDTQYF. The CDR3 bases are TGTGCCAGCAGCTCACGGACTAGAACAGATACGCAGTATTTT.

This clone was detected once. The chain joins TRBV19 to TRBJ2-5; 11 positions match TRBD2. There are 19 residues in the CDR3. From germline, CDR1 is LNHDA and CDR2 SQIVND (reference sequence). V dropped 3 bases and J dropped 7; count of bases not matched to a gene: 19. Here the CDR3 DNA reads TGTGCCAGTAGTATCCGCTCTGGGCTAGCGGGAGGACCTCAGGGGACCCAGTACTTC. Translating it yields CASSIRSGLAGGPQGTQYF.

The genes are TRBV5-1 and TRBJ1-3; D may be TRBD1 (5 bases). The CDR3 has 13 residues. Trimming took 0 bases from V and 8 from J, leaving 9 bases between them. Germline V CDR1 and CDR2: SGHRS, YFSETQ. The CDR3 DNA is TGCGCCAGCAGCTTGGCCGGGGACCACACCATATATTTT. The encoded protein is CASSLAGDHTIYF.